The T cell receptor (beta chain) described here comes from a study of blood T cell repertoires in COVID-19. Study information: The United States, Italy and Spain supplied acute and convalescent COVID-19 samples.

Germline V gives CDR1 SGHTA, CDR2 FQGTGA. With 1 base removed from V and 3 bases from J, the gap between germline ends came to 13 bases. The CDR3 runs to 16 residues. The table lists this clone with a count of one. In the original processing: Estimated nucleated cell counts came from reference gene primer amplification. The assay was immunoSEQ multiplex PCR, and TCRdb's table has in-frame clones only and misses some. V and J calls and clone size are copied from that table; D and trimming were computed from the DNA. The sample records about 83,000 clones, roughly 90% being singletons. The receptor comes from an elderly woman with active or convalescent COVID-19. The chain couples TRBV7-3 to TRBJ2-1; D is perhaps TRBD2 (6 bases). The source material was peripheral blood. CDR3 residues: CASSLNPGTFYNEQFF. In DNA, the CDR3 is TGTGCCAGCAGCTTAAATCCCGGGACTTTCTACAATGAGCAGTTCTTC. The full variable domain, in which reference TRBV7-3 and TRBJ2-1 provide the parts outside the CDR3, is GAGVSQTPSNKVTEKGKYVELRCDPISGHTALYWYRQSLGQGPEFLIYFQGTGAADDSGLPNDRFFAVRPEGSVSTLKIQRTERGDSAVYLCASSLNPGTFYNEQFFGPGTRLTVL.